This is a list of T cell receptor beta chains from one sample in a study of cytomegalovirus exposure and HLA in healthy donors. TCRdb's table, derived via immunoSEQ multiplex PCR, lists solely in-frame clones and lacks some. The sample lists under 200,000 clones, over 75% occurring once. Sample: PBMCs. The receptors here all came from a woman aged 45-65 years in good health and CMV-seropositive. Each CDR3 is given with its conserved first and last residue. D genes are given only for firm matches. Only some rows state a clone size, as once, few, many or a class for expanded clones.

CDR3aa,CDR3nt,abundance,d_gene,j_gene,v_gene
CASSSRTGRAEEEAFF,TGTGCCAGCAGCTCCCGGACAGGGAGGGCCGAGGAGGAAGCTTTCTTT,-,TRBD1,TRBJ1-1,TRBV11-3
CASSSRDRAYEQYF,TGTGCCAGCAGCTCCCGGGACAGGGCCTACGAGCAGTACTTC,-,TRBD1,TRBJ2-7,TRBV11-2
CASSPLVQPAKNIQYF,TGTGCCAGCAGTCCTCTAGTCCAACCAGCCAAAAACATTCAGTACTTC,-,-,TRBJ2-4,TRBV28
CASERAMNTEAFF,TGTGCCAGTGAGCGGGCTATGAACACTGAAGCTTTCTTT,-,-,TRBJ1-1,TRBV7-9
CASSLRLGDTGELFF,TGTGCCAGCAGCTTACGGCTAGGGGACACCGGGGAGCTGTTTTTT,-,-,TRBJ2-2,TRBV5-4
CASSWGGTEAFF,TGCGCCAGCAGCTGGGGGGGGACTGAAGCTTTCTTT,-,-,TRBJ1-1,TRBV5-1
CASSLLAGVRNEQFF,TGTGCCAGCAGCTTACTGGCGGGAGTTCGCAATGAGCAGTTCTTC,-,TRBD2,TRBJ2-1,TRBV7-2
CASSLNGDTAQYF,TGTGCCAGCAGCTTAAACGGGGACACGGCGCAGTATTTT,-,-,TRBJ2-3,TRBV11-1
CASRSDRETQYF,TGTGCCAGCAGATCGGACAGGGAGACCCAGTACTTC,-,TRBD1,TRBJ2-5,TRBV6-5
CASSSERTGGFQTEAFF,TGCGCCAGCAGCTCCGAACGGACAGGGGGCTTTCAAACTGAAGCTTTCTTT,-,TRBD1,TRBJ1-1,TRBV5-1
CASSYAGTGGTSPLHF,TGTGCCAGCAGTTACGCAGGGACAGGGGGCACTTCACCCCTCCACTTT,once,TRBD1,TRBJ1-6,TRBV6-6
CASGDLGTGIHEQYF,TGTGCCAGCGGTGACCTAGGGACAGGGATTCACGAGCAGTACTTC,-,TRBD1,TRBJ2-7,TRBV27
CASSLINYGYTF,TGTGCCAGCAGTTTAATTAACTATGGCTACACCTTC,-,-,TRBJ1-2,TRBV5-5
CASSLGQGRYEQYF,TGTGCCAGCAGCTTAGGACAGGGGAGGTACGAGCAGTACTTC,-,TRBD1,TRBJ2-7,TRBV11-3
CASSRGTGGGETQYF,TGTGCTAGCAGCCGAGGGACAGGGGGAGGAGAGACCCAGTACTTC,-,TRBD1,TRBJ2-5,TRBV7-7
CASSQGIYEQYF,TGTGCCAGCAGCCAAGGTATTTACGAGCAGTACTTC,-,-,TRBJ2-7,TRBV4-2
CSSSFRTGIYNSPLHF,TGTTCCAGCAGCTTTCGAACAGGAATCTATAATTCACCCCTCCACTTT,-,-,TRBJ1-6,TRBV7-9
CASSLTIMGGYTF,TGTGCCAGCAGCTTAACGATAATGGGCGGCTACACCTTC,-,-,TRBJ1-2,TRBV7-9
CASSPTSGGAVETQYF,TGTGCCAGCAGCCCGACTAGCGGGGGGGCCGTAGAGACCCAGTACTTC,-,TRBD2,TRBJ2-5,TRBV11-1
CASSQLGTPSNYGYTF,TGCGCCAGCAGCCAGCTTGGGACACCTTCTAACTATGGCTACACCTTC,-,-,TRBJ1-2,TRBV5-1
CASKISNQPQHF,TGTGCCAGTAAAATTAGCAATCAGCCCCAGCATTTT,-,-,TRBJ1-5,TRBV2
CASSYRLAGGGITDTQYF,TGTGCCAGCAGCTACCGACTAGCGGGGGGCGGGATTACAGATACGCAGTATTTT,-,TRBD2,TRBJ2-3,TRBV11-2
CASSFDDRSEQFF,TGCGCCAGCAGCTTCGATGACAGGTCGGAGCAGTTCTTC,-,-,TRBJ2-1,TRBV5-1
CASSLSGGELFF,TGTGCCAGCAGCTTATCGGGCGGGGAGCTGTTTTTT,-,-,TRBJ2-2,TRBV28
CASSLQVTNTGELFF,TGCGCCAGCAGCTTGCAGGTTACGAACACCGGGGAGCTGTTTTTT,-,-,TRBJ2-2,TRBV5-1
CASSVAPQRKNTGELFF,TGTGCCAGCAGCGTAGCCCCCCAGCGGAAGAACACCGGGGAGCTGTTTTTT,once,-,TRBJ2-2,TRBV9
CASSDQTVTKAFF,TGTGCCAGCAGCGACCAGACAGTCACTAAAGCTTTCTTT,-,-,TRBJ1-1,TRBV7-8
CASSSPIYGYTF,TGTGCCAGCAGTTCCCCTATCTATGGCTACACCTTC,-,-,TRBJ1-2,TRBV28
CASSLWASGRSAQFF,TGTGCCAGCAGTTTATGGGCTAGCGGGAGGAGCGCGCAGTTCTTC,-,TRBD2,TRBJ2-1,TRBV28
CAWSGQISAEAFF,TGTGCCTGGAGTGGTCAAATATCGGCTGAAGCTTTCTTT,-,-,TRBJ1-1,TRBV30
CASSQGRPRGGYEQYF,TGTGCCAGCAGCCAAGGGCGCCCCAGGGGCGGCTACGAGCAGTACTTC,-,-,TRBJ2-7,TRBV14